What follows are 26 T cell receptor beta chains derived from one specimen sequenced in a study of metastatic and nonmetastatic thyroid tumors. Thyroid surgery took place with no prior treatment in any patient. MiXCR was used by TCRdb to re-call the PCR reads. The sample has some 22,000 clones, roughly 23% seen once. Sequencing was performed on tumor tissue. The receptors come from a female donor with papillary thyroid cancer or a benign thyroid nodule (not recorded which). Some clones in this sample may be carry-over from other donors' samples.

This clone was observed at least ten times. V usage is TRBV12-5 and J usage is TRBJ2-1, with 9 bases lining up with TRBD1. Per germline, CDR1 LGHNT and CDR2 FRNRAP. The trim removed 7 bases at V and 8 bases at J, leaving 9 bases unmatched. This CDR3 has 14 amino acids. CDR3 in DNA: TGTGCTAGTGCTTCCGGGACAGGGCGGGATGAGCAGTTCTTC. Amino acids: CASASGTGRDEQFF.

The genes are TRBV28 and TRBJ2-7; the match to TRBD2 covers 8 bases. In germline, CDR1 is MDHEN, CDR2 SYDVKM. V lost 4 bases to trimming and J lost 2 bases; unmatched junction nucleotides: 10. The CDR3 totals 16 residues. CDR3 in amino acids: CASSSHRTSRTYEQYF. CDR3 sequence (DNA): TGTGCCAGCAGTTCCCACCGGACTAGCAGGACCTACGAGCAGTACTTC.

This clone was observed many times. The CDR3 sequence: CASSPLPSSGSRNEQFF. CDR3 nucleotide sequence: TGTGCCAGCTCACCACTTCCTTCTAGCGGGAGTAGGAATGAGCAGTTCTTC. This rearrangement joins TRBV18 to TRBJ2-1; the match to TRBD2 covers 10 bases. Germline CDR1 is KGHSH and CDR2 is LQKENI. There are 17 residues in the CDR3. V trimming: 1 base; J trimming: 7 bases; junction bases outside the gene matches: 10.

This clone was counted at least ten times. A much bigger clone sits one base away, suggesting this may be a read error. This CDR3 is missing its conserved last phenylalanine or tryptophan, likely due to a read error. J is TRBJ2-1 and V is TRBV6-1; 14 nucleotides match TRBD2. This CDR3 has 14 residues. Germline V gives CDR1 MNHNS, CDR2 SASEGT. V lost 7 bases and J lost 7; bases outside the gene matches: 3. CDR3 amino acids: CASTGTSGGNEQFL. In nucleotides, the CDR3 is TGTGCCAGCACCGGGACTAGCGGGGGTAATGAGCAGTTCCTC.

The chain joins TRBV12-3 or TRBV12-4 to TRBJ1-6; D unclear. Trimming pared 6 bases from V and 4 bases from J, leaving 16 bases between. CDR3 size: 16 residues. CDR3 bases: TGTGCCAGCAGAAAGGACTCACGGGGTTATAATTCACCCCTCCACTTT. Its protein product is CASRKDSRGYNSPLHF.

By its share, this clone is medium-sized. The rearrangement links TRBV3-1 to TRBJ2-7, with 10 bases fitting TRBD2. Germline V gene data show CDR1 as LGHDT and CDR2 as YNNKEL (reference sequence). This CDR3 is built from 15 residues. J was trimmed by 6 bases and V by 0 bases; bases with no gene match: 5. In DNA form, the CDR3 reads TGTGCCAGCAGCCAAGATAGCGGGAGGACTAGCGAGCAGTACTTC. As protein: CASSQDSGRTSEQYF.

The rearrangement joins TRBV11-2 to TRBJ2-6; the D is unclear. The V end lost 6 bases, the J end lost 0 bases, and 9 bases lay between the germline ends. Per the germline V gene, CDR1 is SGHAT and CDR2 is FQNNGV. This CDR3 is 15 amino acids long. The CDR3 region has the DNA TGTGCCAGCAGACGGACCCTCTCTGGGGCCAACGTCCTGACTTTC. Its protein is CASRRTLSGANVLTF.

This clone occurred a few times. The V gene is TRBV7-8, the J gene TRBJ1-1; unclear D gene. The CDR3 spans 12 residues. Trimming left V 0 bases short and J 8 bases short, with 7 bases between. CDR1 and CDR2 from the germline V gene are SGHVS and FQNEAQ. The CDR3 DNA sequence: TGTGCCAGCAGCTTAGCATCTACGGAAGCTTTCTTT. It encodes CASSLASTEAFF.

This clone showed up just a few times. The chain links TRBV4-3 to TRBJ2-2; D ambiguous. The CDR3 runs 16 residues. In germline, CDR1 is LGHNA, CDR2 YSLEER. Trimming shortened V by 1 base and J by 5 bases, and 14 bases separated the two germline ends. CDR3 residues: CASSQVPAVQTGELFF. DNA of the CDR3: TGCGCCAGCAGCCAAGTACCGGCCGTCCAGACCGGGGAGCTGTTTTTT.

Within the sample, this clone is medium-sized. The rearrangement joins TRBV7-2 to TRBJ2-5, with TRBD1 matching over 7 bases. The CDR3 runs to 17 residues. Germline CDR1 reads SGHTA; CDR2 reads FQGNSA. V trimming: 6 bases; J trimming: 1 base; junction bases outside the gene matches: 14. CDR3 DNA: TGTGCCAGCAGTGGAGACCTAGGGACAGCCGGCCAAGAGACCCAGTACTTC. Translation gives CASSGDLGTAGQETQYF.

Sample share makes this clone medium-sized. The V gene is TRBV20-1, the J gene TRBJ2-7; TRBD2 is a possible D gene (6 bases). This CDR3 contains 15 residues. The V gene's germline CDR1 is DFQATT and CDR2 SNEGSKA (reference sequence). Between the trimmed V and J ends, which lost 3 bases and 3 bases, there was a span of 18 bases. The CDR3 region is CSASPQAGTNYEQYF. CDR3 coding DNA: TGCAGTGCTAGCCCCCAGGCGGGAACAAACTACGAGCAGTACTTC.

This clone has only a few counts. The rearrangement links TRBV6-1 to TRBJ1-5; TRBD1 is a possible D gene (5 bases). Germline assignment: CDR1 MNHNS and CDR2 SASEGT. The V end was cut by 6 bases, the J end by 7 bases, with 16 bases between. The CDR3 consists of 14 residues. CDR3: CASSRGPWGQPQHF. CDR3 bases: TGTGCCAGCAGCCGGGGACCCTGGGGACAGCCCCAGCATTTT.

In its sample, this clone was seen a few times. The chain combines TRBV30 with TRBJ2-2; 9 bases are shared with TRBD1. Germline trimming cut 4 bases from V and 6 bases from J; bases unmatched to any gene: 9. This CDR3 is built from 15 residues. The germline gives CDR1 GTSNPN, CDR2 SVGIG (reference sequence). The CDR3 loop reads CAWKVWDRAAGELFF. The CDR3 nucleotides are TGTGCCTGGAAAGTTTGGGACAGGGCCGCCGGGGAGCTGTTTTTT.

The V call is TRBV12-3 or TRBV12-4, the J call TRBJ1-5; TRBD1 matches 10 bases. V was clipped by 6 bases and J by 4 bases; unmatched bases: 6. This CDR3 has 15 amino acids. For the CDR3, the DNA is TGTGCCAGCAGCTGGGGACAGGGGAGGAATCAGCCCCAGCATTTT. Translating it yields CASSWGQGRNQPQHF.

The rearrangement links TRBV11-2 to TRBJ2-4; the match to TRBD2 covers 8 bases. This CDR3 region has 15 residues. Germline lookup yields CDR1 SGHAT and CDR2 FQNNGV. V lost 4 bases, J lost 10 bases, and 12 bases stayed unmatched. The CDR3 region has the DNA TGTGCCAGCAGCTCCATAGCGGGACGAAGGGGAATTCAGTACTTC. As protein: CASSSIAGRRGIQYF.

The chain has TRBV7-3 and TRBJ1-1; no reliable D call. V was cut by 4 bases and J by 0 bases, with 12 bases left in between. Germline-derived CDR1 and CDR2 are SGHTA and FQGTGA. The CDR3 spans 15 residues. The CDR3 region has the DNA TGTGCCAGCAGCTCCCTCCCGGGGTTGAACACTGAAGCTTTCTTT. It encodes CASSSLPGLNTEAFF.

The chain links TRBV7-9 to TRBJ2-1; D is perhaps TRBD1 (6 bases). The V end was cut by 5 bases, the J end by 4 bases, with 12 bases between. Germline CDR1 SEHNR, CDR2 FQNEAQ (reference sequence). CDR3 size: 14 residues. As DNA, the CDR3 is TGTGCCAGCAGCCCTCGACAGGATTACAATGAGCAGTTCTTC. This translates into CASSPRQDYNEQFF.

There are a few counts of this clone. V and J are TRBV20-1 and TRBJ2-7; 7 bases fit TRBD2. The V gene end was trimmed by 0 bases and the J gene end by 6 bases; junction bases not matched to a gene: 11. Germline CDR1 reads DFQATT; CDR2 reads SNEGSKA (reference sequence). This CDR3 has 15 amino acids. The CDR3 here is CSARDQRLARSEQYF. CDR3 DNA: TGCAGTGCTAGAGATCAGAGACTAGCTCGTTCCGAGCAGTACTTC.

This clone was seen repeatedly, ten times or more. This sequence joins TRBV5-6 and TRBJ2-3, with 8 bases fitting TRBD1. Germline assignment: CDR1 SGHDT and CDR2 YYEEEE. The CDR3 runs 15 residues. V shed 3 bases, J shed 3 bases, and the junction held 6 bases outside the gene matches. CDR3 nucleotides: TGTGCCAGCAGCTATCGACAGGGGAGAACAGATACGCAGTATTTT. Translating gives CASSYRQGRTDTQYF.

This clone was detected only once. This rearrangement joins TRBV20-1 to TRBJ2-1; tentatively, D is TRBD2 (5 bases). The CDR3 is 13 residues long. CDR1 DFQATT and CDR2 SNEGSKA come from the germline V gene (reference sequence). V was cut by 2 bases and J by 1 base, with 6 bases left in between. This CDR3 reads CSARTGSYNEQFF. The CDR3 bases are TGCAGTGCTAGAACGGGATCCTACAATGAGCAGTTCTTC.

This clone came up many times. The chain is built from TRBV7-2 and TRBJ2-7; TRBD1 might be the D (5 bases). Trimming took off 1 base at V and 9 bases at J, with 16 bases between the two ends. There are 14 residues in the CDR3. Per the germline V gene, CDR1 is SGHTA and CDR2 is FQGNSA. CDR3 in DNA: TGTGCCAGCAGCTTAGGTAATCCAGGGAAGGTGCAGTACTTC. Translating gives CASSLGNPGKVQYF.

This clone was seen ten or more times. The V call is TRBV19, the J call TRBJ1-1, with D tentatively TRBD1 (6 bases). Trimming removed 10 bases at V and 3 bases at J, with 12 bases between. This CDR3 spans 12 amino acids. Germline V lookup: CDR1 LNHDA, CDR2 SQIVND (reference sequence). CDR3 loop: CATLDRHTEAFF. CDR3 bases: TGTGCCACCTTAGACAGGCACACTGAAGCTTTCTTT.

The table lists this clone with many counts. V is TRBV27 and J is TRBJ1-1, with 7 bases aligning to TRBD1. Per the germline V gene, CDR1 is MNHEY and CDR2 is SMNVEV (reference sequence). After removal of 6 bases from V and 0 bases from J, the junction contained 10 bases not matched to a gene. CDR3 length equals 16 residues. This CDR3 is CASSRTGSLMNTEAFF. Here the CDR3 DNA reads TGTGCCAGCAGCAGGACAGGCAGTTTAATGAACACTGAAGCTTTCTTT.

This clone was seen at least ten times. This chain connects TRBV24-1 to TRBJ2-7, with no clear D. Trimming shortened V by 1 base and J by 2 bases, and 11 bases separated the two germline ends. The length of the CDR3 is 15 residues. Germline CDR1 is KGHDR and CDR2 is SFDVKD. The CDR3 DNA is TGTGCCACCAGTGATTTTAAACTTAAGACCTACGAGCAGTACTTC. This sequence encodes CATSDFKLKTYEQYF.

This clone was seen at least ten times. The V and J genes are TRBV19 and TRBJ2-4, with a weak D call TRBD2 (5 bases). V was pared by 3 bases and J by 7 bases, with 13 bases between. Germline values: CDR1 LNHDA, CDR2 SQIVND (reference sequence). The CDR3 has 14 amino acids. CDR3 bases: TGTGCCAGTAGTATGGGGTGGGGAGAGAACATTCAGTACTTC. It encodes CASSMGWGENIQYF.

This clone was recorded at least ten times. The gene calls are TRBV2 and TRBJ2-1, with 11 bases that match TRBD2. J lost 8 bases, V lost 4 bases, and 13 bases had no gene match. The CDR3 has 17 amino acids. Looked up from germline, CDR1 is SNHLY and CDR2 is FYNNEI. CDR3 DNA: TGTGCCAGCAGTGTAAGGTTGGGACTAGCGGTTGGGGATGAGCAGTTCTTC. It encodes CASSVRLGLAVGDEQFF.